This T cell receptor beta chain was sequenced during a study of T-cell memory formation after mild COVID-19. Study as a whole: TCR clusters showed largely donor specificity.

One entry per CDR3 protein, called by TCRdb with MiXCR from the 5' RACE reads. Of almost 550,000 distinct CDR3 sequences detected, 20% appear once; the ten largest clones hold around 12%. The junction had 8 bases not matched to a gene; V was cut back by 0 bases and J by 2 bases. Germline V gene sequence: CDR1 MNHNY, CDR2 SVGAGI (reference sequence). The CDR3 is made up of 18 amino acids. Study findings and constraints: Researchers found some responding clones in pre-infection memory, a sign that cross-reactive memory joined. Later expanders leaned CD4+, whereas day 15 to 85 contracting clones were balanced CD4/CD8.

Notes on this clonotype: The antigen remains undetermined.

The V and J genes are TRBV6-6 and TRBJ1-5, with TRBD1 matching 9 bases. The receptor was isolated from an adult woman who had mild COVID-19 (a few samples of this study predate the infection). Cell type and time point are not known. Sample: PBMCs or a T cell subset sorted from them (not recorded which). CDR3 amino acids: CASSYSGQGGGGNQPQHF. The CDR3 DNA follows: TGTGCCAGCAGTTACTCGGGACAGGGAGGGGGGGGCAATCAGCCCCAGCATTTT.